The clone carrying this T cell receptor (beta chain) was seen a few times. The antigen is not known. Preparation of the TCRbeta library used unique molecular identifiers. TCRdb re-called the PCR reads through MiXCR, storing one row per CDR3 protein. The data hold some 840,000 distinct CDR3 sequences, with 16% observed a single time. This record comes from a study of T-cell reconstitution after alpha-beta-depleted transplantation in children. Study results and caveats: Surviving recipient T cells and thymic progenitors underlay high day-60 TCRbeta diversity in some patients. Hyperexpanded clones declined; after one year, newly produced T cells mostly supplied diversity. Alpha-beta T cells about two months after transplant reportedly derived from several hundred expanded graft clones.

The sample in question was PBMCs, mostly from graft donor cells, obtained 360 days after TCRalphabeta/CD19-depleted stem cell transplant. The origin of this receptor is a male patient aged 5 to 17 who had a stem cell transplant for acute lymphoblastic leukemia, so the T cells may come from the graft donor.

DNA of the CDR3: TGTGCCAGCACCTACACCTTTCTATCAGGGATCGAGCAGTACTTC. Its protein is CASTYTFLSGIEQYF. This chain connects TRBV2 to TRBJ2-7; tentatively, D is TRBD1 (5 bases). Trimming removed 7 bases from V and 6 bases from J, with 22 bases in between. In germline, CDR1 is SNHLY, CDR2 FYNNEI. This CDR3 contains 15 residues.